This passage covers 26 T cell receptor beta chains from one sample sequenced in a study of T-cell memory formation after mild COVID-19. TCRdb called the 5' RACE reads again in MiXCR, with one record for every CDR3 protein. The sample consists of around 47,000 distinct CDR3 sequences, approximately 9.6% of them appearing once. The sequenced sample consisted of PBMCs or a T cell subset sorted from them (not recorded which). Every receptor here comes from an adult woman who had mild COVID-19 (a few samples of this study predate the infection). Cell type and time point are not known.

The chain couples TRBV7-2 to TRBJ2-2; TRBD2 agrees at 10 bases. This CDR3 comprises 15 residues. V dropped 2 bases and J dropped 8; count of bases not matched to a gene: 5. Germline V gene lookup returns CDR1 SGHTA and CDR2 FQGNSA. This CDR3 reads CASSLLAGVGGELFF. The CDR3 DNA reads TGTGCCAGCAGCTTACTAGCGGGAGTAGGAGGGGAGCTGTTTTTT.

This rearrangement joins TRBV29-1 to TRBJ2-1, with D perhaps matching TRBD2 (5 bases). The germline V and J ends were trimmed by 7 bases and 4 bases, with 17 bases remaining between them. The CDR3 is made up of 14 amino acids. Germline CDR1 SQVTM, CDR2 ANQGSEA. CDR3 bases: TGCAGCGCGAGGGCCCGCTTCTCTTACAATGAGCAGTTCTTC. Residues: CSARARFSYNEQFF.

The chain links TRBV24-1 to TRBJ2-4; TRBD1 matches at 12 bases. Germline V gene lookup returns CDR1 KGHDR and CDR2 SFDVKD. V lost 4 bases and J lost 1; bases outside the gene matches: 13. The CDR3 is made up of 20 amino acids. The CDR3 coding sequence is TGTGCCACCAGTGACTGGGACGGGACAGGGGGCTCCGAGGCCAAAAACATTCAGTACTTC. Its protein is CATSDWDGTGGSEAKNIQYF.

This sequence joins TRBV30 and TRBJ2-1; TRBD2 matches 7 bases. The length of the CDR3 is 14 residues. V trimming: 0 bases; J trimming: 4 bases; junction bases outside the gene matches: 3. CDR1 and CDR2 from the germline V gene are GTSNPN and SVGIG (reference sequence). CDR3: CAWSVNSGYNEQFF. DNA for the CDR3: TGTGCCTGGAGTGTAAATAGCGGGTACAATGAGCAGTTCTTC.

The rearrangement uses TRBV5-1 and TRBJ2-1; TRBD2 agrees at 7 bases. Germline lookup yields CDR1 SGHRS and CDR2 YFSETQ. J gave up 7 bases and V 4 bases, and 20 bases lay outside the gene matches. This CDR3 is 18 amino acids long. CDR3 region: CASSPSLFLAGNQNEQFF. As DNA, the CDR3 is TGCGCCAGCAGCCCCAGCCTCTTCTTAGCGGGCAACCAGAATGAGCAGTTCTTC. Based on the CDR3 plus reference TRBV5-1 and TRBJ2-1, the full variable domain is KAGVTQTPRYLIKTRGQQVTLSCSPISGHRSVSWYQQTPGQGLQFLFEYFSETQRNKGNFPGRFSGRQFSNSRSEMNVSTLELGDSALYLCASSPSLFLAGNQNEQFFGPGTRLTVL.

The J gene is TRBJ1-5, the V gene TRBV13, with 9 positions matching TRBD1. The germline gives CDR1 PRHDT, CDR2 FYEKMQ (reference sequence). The CDR3 spans 18 residues. V dropped 1 base and J dropped 4; count of bases not matched to a gene: 11. The CDR3 DNA reads as TGTGCCAGCAGCTTAGAGGGGCCCGGGACAGGGTTGAATCAGCCCCAGCATTTT. Its protein product is CASSLEGPGTGLNQPQHF.

The chain combines TRBV7-9 with TRBJ2-7; D is tentatively TRBD1 or TRBD2 (5 bases each). Germline loops: CDR1 SEHNR, CDR2 FQNEAQ (reference sequence). Trimming stripped 7 bases from V and 2 bases from J, with 15 bases between. The CDR3 sequence is 14 residues long. The CDR3 is CASNAGTDPYEQYF. The CDR3 nucleotides read TGTGCCAGCAACGCCGGGACGGACCCCTACGAGCAGTACTTC.

The sample holds a few counts of this clonotype. The CDR3 DNA reads as TGTGCTAGTGGTTTGGTACGAGATAGCGTAAGAAGGGTTTACGAGCAGTACTTC. Translated, it gives CASGLVRDSVRRVYEQYF. This chain connects TRBV12-5 to TRBJ2-7; the D gene is possibly TRBD2 (5 bases). Germline lookup yields CDR1 LGHNT and CDR2 FRNRAP. V lost 0 bases, J lost 4 bases, and 22 bases lay in between. The CDR3 sequence is 18 residues long.

This clonotype was seen many times. The junction and the germline gene differ at one end; a read error may be behind it. V and J are TRBV7-2 and TRBJ1-6; D is undetermined. Germline loops: CDR1 SGHTA, CDR2 FQGNSA. CDR3 length: 15 amino acids. CDR3 sequence (DNA): TGTGCCAGCAGGTTAGATCGGACTGGGAATTCACCCCTCCACTTT. This translates into CASRLDRTGNSPLHF.

Ten or more counts support this clonotype. The chain employs TRBV7-2 and TRBJ2-7, with unresolved D. Trimming removed 1 base at V and 0 bases at J, with 10 bases between. CDR1 is SGHTA, CDR2 FQGNSA, per germline. The CDR3 is 15 residues long. The CDR3 loop is CASSLDSGFSYEQYF. The CDR3 bases are TGTGCCAGCAGCTTAGATTCAGGCTTCTCCTACGAGCAGTACTTC.

This rearrangement joins TRBV24-1 to TRBJ2-1, with TRBD2 matching 14 bases. This CDR3 has 16 residues. Per the germline V gene, CDR1 is KGHDR and CDR2 is SFDVKD. Trimming at V came to 4 bases and at J to 6 bases, leaving 4 bases not matched to a gene. CDR3 sequence reads: CATSELGLAGANEQFF. The CDR3 coding sequence is TGTGCCACCAGTGAATTGGGACTAGCGGGAGCCAATGAGCAGTTCTTC.

This clonotype has a count of ten or more. This chain uses TRBV4-2 with TRBJ2-5; no clear D gene. Looked up from germline, CDR1 is LGHNA and CDR2 is YNFKEQ. CDR3 length equals 14 residues. Trimming took off 1 base at V and 5 bases at J, with 11 bases between the two ends. The DNA of the CDR3 is TGTGCCAGCAGCCAAGGGGGTTTGGCTGAGACCCAGTACTTC. Its translation: CASSQGGLAETQYF.

The V call is TRBV24-1, the J call TRBJ2-7; 9 bases match TRBD1. Trimming at V came to 7 bases and at J to 4 bases, leaving 7 bases not matched to a gene. The CDR3 runs to 14 residues. In germline, CDR1 is KGHDR, CDR2 SFDVKD. The CDR3: CATSEDRGPYEQYF. The DNA for the CDR3 is TGTGCCACCAGCGAGGACAGGGGCCCTTACGAGCAGTACTTC.

J is TRBJ2-3 and V is TRBV4-2; D is uncertain. The V and J ends lost 1 base and 2 bases respectively, with 10 bases between them. The CDR3 is 15 residues long. Looked up from germline, CDR1 is LGHNA and CDR2 is YNFKEQ. The CDR3 spells CASSQGGRYTDTQYF. The CDR3 nucleotides are TGTGCCAGCAGCCAAGGGGGAAGATACACAGATACGCAGTATTTT.

This clonotype was found a few times. The chain has TRBV15 and TRBJ2-2, with 8 bases fitting TRBD1. Per the germline V gene, CDR1 is LNHNV and CDR2 is YYDKDF (reference sequence). The length of the CDR3 is 15 residues. The V and J ends lost 4 bases and 7 bases, in that order; junction bases with no gene match: 8. The CDR3 reads CATSNGEQGVGELFF. The CDR3 coding sequence is TGTGCCACCAGCAACGGGGAACAGGGGGTCGGGGAGCTGTTTTTT.

The V and J genes are TRBV27 and TRBJ1-1; 7 bases line up with TRBD1. The CDR3 has 12 residues. Germline CDR1 is MNHEY and CDR2 is SMNVEV (reference sequence). V was clipped by 6 bases and J by 6 bases; unmatched bases: 4. The CDR3 bases are TGTGCCAGCAGAGGTACAGGGGCTGAAGCTTTCTTT. It translates to CASRGTGAEAFF.

This clonotype has more than one count but fewer than ten. This chain connects TRBV10-3 to TRBJ1-2; D may be TRBD1 (6 bases). CDR1 ENHRY and CDR2 SYGVKD come from the germline V gene. The V end lost 5 bases, the J end lost 5 bases, and 21 bases lay between the germline ends. This CDR3 region has 16 residues. CDR3 in amino acids: CAISYKRTATTYGYTF. Written as DNA, the CDR3 is TGTGCCATCAGTTATAAACGGACAGCCACGACATATGGCTACACCTTC.

CDR3 nucleotide sequence: TGTGCCAGTAGTATTAGCAGGGCCAACTATGGCTACACCTTC. Protein: CASSISRANYGYTF. J is TRBJ1-2 and V is TRBV19, with a possible D match to TRBD1 (5 bases). The CDR3 totals 14 residues. Germline values: CDR1 LNHDA, CDR2 SQIVND (reference sequence). V lost 3 bases to trimming and J lost 2 bases, with 10 bases between them.

For this clonotype: With a much larger clone just one base away, this may be a read error. The V and J genes are TRBV5-6 and TRBJ1-1, with no clear D. The CDR3 covers 13 residues. Per the germline V gene, CDR1 is SGHDT and CDR2 is YYEEEE. The CDR3 sequence: CASGFIGITEAFF. The CDR3 coding sequence is TGTGCCAGCGGCTTCATTGGAATCACTGAAGCTTTCTTT.

The CDR3, as DNA: TGTGCCAGCAGCACCGGGCCTCCCACCTACGAGCAGTACTTC. Translation: CASSTGPPTYEQYF. This rearrangement joins TRBV7-2 to TRBJ2-7, with D unresolved. Trimming removed 5 bases at V and 2 bases at J, with 13 bases between. The germline V gene has CDR1 SGHTA and CDR2 FQGNSA. This CDR3 is 14 amino acids long.

This clonotype appeared once. The V gene is TRBV20-1, the J gene TRBJ1-4, with 9 bases aligning to TRBD1. V was clipped by 3 bases and J by 8 bases; unmatched bases: 16. Germline CDR1 is DFQATT and CDR2 is SNEGSKA (reference sequence). CDR3 length: 17 amino acids. The CDR3 DNA sequence: TGCAGTGCTAGGCCCCCTGCCCGGGACAGGGTGCAGGAAAAACTGTTTTTT. It encodes CSARPPARDRVQEKLFF.

The sample holds many counts of this clonotype. The chain employs TRBV10-3 and TRBJ1-5, with D unresolved. The CDR3 runs to 12 residues. Trimming took off 3 bases at V and 1 base at J, with 1 base between the two ends. Germline V gives CDR1 ENHRY, CDR2 SYGVKD. The CDR3 loop reads CAISESNQPQHF. In nucleotides, the CDR3 is TGTGCCATCAGTGAAAGCAATCAGCCCCAGCATTTT.

This clonotype showed up many times. The J gene is TRBJ2-1, the V gene TRBV12-3 or TRBV12-4; maybe TRBD2 (7 bases). The CDR3 is 12 residues long. Trimming cost V 6 bases and J 7 bases, with 10 bases left between them. The CDR3 reads CASRGGGNEQFF. The CDR3 nucleotides are TGTGCCAGCAGAGGGGGAGGGAATGAGCAGTTCTTC.

By frequency in the sample, this clonotype is medium-sized (0.01 to 0.1%). The V and J genes are TRBV7-6 and TRBJ2-6; D is uncertain. V shed 1 base and J shed 3 bases, with 4 bases lying between them. Germline CDR1 SGHVS, CDR2 FNYEAQ. The CDR3 totals 14 residues. This CDR3 reads CASSLGGGANVLTF. In DNA, the CDR3 is TGTGCCAGCAGCTTAGGGGGTGGGGCCAACGTCCTGACTTTC.

This clonotype came up a few times. This chain links TRBV4-1 with TRBJ2-7; tentatively, D is TRBD1 (6 bases). Germline-derived CDR1 and CDR2 are MGHRA and YSYEKL. The V gene lost 4 bases and the J gene lost 3 bases, with 16 bases spanning the gap. The CDR3 runs 15 residues. CDR3 sequence reads: CASSLAVTGHYEQYF. In DNA, the CDR3 is TGCGCCAGCAGCCTCGCGGTAACAGGGCACTACGAGCAGTACTTC.

The chain uses TRBV27 and TRBJ2-7; TRBD1 matches at 8 bases. The CDR3 loop spans 14 amino acids. V lost 2 bases and J lost 3; bases outside the gene matches: 3. Germline V gene sequence: CDR1 MNHEY, CDR2 SMNVEV (reference sequence). CDR3 loop: CASSLGQGGYEQYF. In DNA form, the CDR3 reads TGTGCCAGCAGTTTAGGACAGGGTGGCTACGAGCAGTACTTC.